One T cell receptor (beta chain) is described in this entry. This table comes from immunoSEQ multiplex PCR, and its TCRdb copy is limited to in-frame clones, with some not included. In the table there are roughly 100,000 clones, around 90% of which are singletons. The CDR3 contains 14 residues. Germline-derived CDR1 and CDR2 are MNHEY and SVGAGI. V lost 8 bases, J lost 1 base, and 12 bases lay in between. This record comes from a study of control samples from healthy donors and cancer patients. The sample taken for sequencing was blood. The J gene is TRBJ1-5, the V gene TRBV6-5; TRBD1 is a possible D gene (6 bases). The receptor was derived from a man aged 30-40 years in good health. CDR3 protein: CASLAGASNQPQHF. The CDR3 bases are TGTGCCAGCCTTGCAGGGGCAAGCAATCAGCCCCAGCATTTT.